The 14 T cell receptor beta chains below come from one sample, sequenced in a study of blood T cell repertoires in COVID-19 (dated by TCRdb to 2018 to 2021). Receptor amplification or capture employed the immunoSEQ multiplex PCR assay. TCRdb holds this immuneACCESS table with in-frame rearrangements only. Some clones are missing; in checked studies, unresolved V genes explain under half, and the rest has no known cause. In all, the sample holds over 130,000 clones, and roughly 89% of those were seen once. About 8.9% of the sample lies in the top ten. The sample was peripheral blood. The source of these receptors is a man aged 25 to 45 with COVID-19, enrolled during active disease.

The chain has TRBV28 and TRBJ1-6; TRBD1 might be the D (6 bases). Germline CDR1 reads MDHEN; CDR2 reads SYDVKM. V dropped 7 bases and J dropped 3 bases, with 13 bases sitting between them. The CDR3 sequence is 15 residues long. CDR3 residues: CASKPGQLYNSPLHF. The CDR3 coding sequence is TGTGCCAGCAAACCCGGACAGCTCTATAATTCACCCCTCCACTTT.

V is TRBV5-6 and J is TRBJ2-4; possibly TRBD1 for D (6 bases). Germline assignment: CDR1 SGHDT and CDR2 YYEEEE. V lost 4 bases, J lost 8 bases, and 13 bases lay in between. The length of the CDR3 is 13 residues. The CDR3 DNA sequence: TGTGCCAGCAGCCCAGGGGTAATGGACATTCAGTACTTC. It codes for CASSPGVMDIQYF.

This clone has only one observation. The J gene is TRBJ2-1, the V gene TRBV7-2; D unclear. The length of the CDR3 is 12 residues. V shed 5 bases and J shed 4 bases, with 6 bases lying between them. Germline assignment: CDR1 SGHTA and CDR2 FQGNSA. Here the CDR3 reads CASSALYNEQFF. In nucleotides, the CDR3 is TGTGCCAGCAGCGCCCTATACAATGAGCAGTTCTTC.

There are a few counts of this clone. This chain joins TRBV3-1 (or the pseudogene TRBV3-2) and TRBJ2-5; 10 bases map to TRBD2. Germline CDR1 is LGHDT and CDR2 is YNNKEL (reference sequence). V trimming: 0 bases; J trimming: 0 bases; junction bases outside the gene matches: 10. CDR3 length: 19 residues. CDR3 loop: CASSQEGALAGDNQETQYF. The DNA for the CDR3 is TGTGCCAGCAGCCAAGAGGGGGCCCTAGCGGGGGATAACCAAGAGACCCAGTACTTC.

For the CDR3, the DNA is TGCGCCAGCAGCCTAGAACCCTACGAGCAGTACTTC. Residues: CASSLEPYEQYF. This chain uses TRBV5-1 with TRBJ2-7; D uncertain. This CDR3 is built from 12 residues. V gave up 4 bases and J gave up 2 bases, with 7 bases separating them. Germline V CDR1 and CDR2: SGHRS, YFSETQ. The full variable domain, in which reference TRBV5-1 and TRBJ2-7 provide the parts outside the CDR3, is KAGVTQTPRYLIKTRGQQVTLSCSPISGHRSVSWYQQTPGQGLQFLFEYFSETQRNKGNFPGRFSGRQFSNSRSEMNVSTLELGDSALYLCASSLEPYEQYFGPGTRLTVT.

This sequence joins TRBV15 and TRBJ2-1; 7 bases are shared with TRBD1. This CDR3 region has 15 residues. J gave up 6 bases and V 0 bases, and 5 bases lay outside the gene matches. Germline V gene lookup returns CDR1 LNHNV and CDR2 YYDKDF (reference sequence). Here the CDR3 reads CATSRDQSGGNEQFF. CDR3 bases: TGTGCCACCAGCAGAGATCAGTCAGGGGGCAATGAGCAGTTCTTC.

This rearrangement joins TRBV29-1 to TRBJ2-5, with TRBD1 matching over 7 bases. J gave up 2 bases and V 6 bases, and 6 bases lay outside the gene matches. CDR1 is SQVTM, CDR2 ANQGSEA, per germline. This CDR3 has 13 amino acids. DNA for the CDR3: TGCAGCGTGACCCGACAGGGTCAAGAGACCCAGTACTTC. Protein sequence: CSVTRQGQETQYF.

CDR3 sequence: CAWRERGVNEQFF. The CDR3 nucleotides read TGTGCCTGGAGGGAGCGGGGGGTCAATGAGCAGTTCTTC. The chain couples TRBV30 to TRBJ2-1; 9 bases match TRBD2. The ends lost 3 bases at V and 6 bases at J; junction bases unmatched: 3. Germline CDR1 GTSNPN, CDR2 SVGIG (reference sequence). The length of the CDR3 is 13 residues.

The V gene is TRBV5-1, the J gene TRBJ2-3; perhaps TRBD1 as D (6 bases). Germline V gene lookup returns CDR1 SGHRS and CDR2 YFSETQ. The CDR3 sequence is 14 residues long. Trimming took 4 bases from V and 2 from J, leaving 11 bases between them. The CDR3 DNA reads TGCGCCAGCAGCATTGGACAGACCACAGATACGCAGTATTTT. It is translated as CASSIGQTTDTQYF.

The chain recombines TRBV3-1 (or the pseudogene TRBV3-2) with TRBJ2-7; 8 nucleotides agree with TRBD2. The CDR3 sequence is 14 residues long. Germline CDR1 reads LGHDT; CDR2 reads YNNKEL (reference sequence). V shed 3 bases, J shed 2 bases, and the junction held 3 bases outside the gene matches. CDR3 sequence reads: CASSQFSGAYEQYF. In DNA, the CDR3 is TGTGCCAGCAGCCAGTTTAGCGGGGCCTACGAGCAGTACTTC.

The CDR3 reads CASSKAPPAEGHQPQHF. The DNA for the CDR3 is TGTGCCAGCAGCAAAGCTCCTCCCGCAGAGGGCCATCAGCCCCAGCATTTT. The chain has TRBV21-1 and TRBJ1-5. TRBV21-1 corresponds to a pseudogene. This CDR3 is 17 amino acids long.

J is TRBJ2-1 and V is TRBV2; 10 nucleotides agree with TRBD1. Looked up from germline, CDR1 is SNHLY and CDR2 is FYNNEI. The CDR3 sequence is 15 residues long. After removal of 4 bases from V and 4 bases from J, the junction contained 4 bases not matched to a gene. The CDR3 DNA sequence: TGTGCCAGCAGTGTGGACAGGGGGGGGTACAATGAGCAGTTCTTC. It codes for CASSVDRGGYNEQFF.

This clone was recorded a few times. The chain uses TRBV30 and TRBJ1-5; 7 nucleotides agree with TRBD1. This CDR3 spans 15 amino acids. Per germline, CDR1 GTSNPN and CDR2 SVGIG (reference sequence). V lost 3 bases, J lost 4 bases, and 9 bases stayed unmatched. The chain's CDR3 is CAWSNDRVGNQPQHF. The CDR3 region has the DNA TGTGCCTGGAGCAACGACAGGGTAGGGAATCAGCCCCAGCATTTT.

The chain recombines TRBV12-3 or TRBV12-4 with TRBJ2-5; 10 nucleotides align to TRBD2. This CDR3 region has 13 residues. The V segment lost 6 bases and the J segment 5 bases; nucleotides outside the gene matches: 3. For the CDR3, the DNA is TGTGCCAGCAGCCTTAGCGGGGGGGAGACCCAGTACTTC. Translation: CASSLSGGETQYF.